These 8 T cell receptor beta chains share one sample of origin, sequenced in a study of blood T cell repertoires in COVID-19. Some clones are missing from TCRdb's copy, which holds only in-frame ones; the method was immunoSEQ multiplex PCR. The repertoire has 100,000 to 150,000 clones, more than 75% of them found once; the top ten carry about an eighth. Source material: peripheral blood. Receptors were obtained from a woman in her 70s with COVID-19, enrolled during active disease.

This rearrangement joins TRBV11-2 to TRBJ2-5; a weak D match, TRBD1 (6 bases). This CDR3 contains 15 residues. CDR1 SGHAT and CDR2 FQNNGV come from the germline V gene. The germline V and J ends were trimmed by 1 base and 2 bases, with 11 bases remaining between them. The CDR3 DNA sequence: TGTGCCAGCAGCTTAGGACAGGTCGAACAAGAGACCCAGTACTTC. This encodes CASSLGQVEQETQYF.

This chain joins TRBV19 and TRBJ1-2; D is possibly TRBD1 (5 bases). Trimming shortened V by 3 bases and J by 2 bases, and 28 bases separated the two germline ends. CDR3 length: 20 residues. The V gene's germline CDR1 is LNHDA and CDR2 SQIVND (reference sequence). The CDR3 region has the DNA TGTGCCAGTAGTATTACGCCCCTCGGGGGGGGATCCTCTGGGAACTATGGCTACACCTTC. Amino acids: CASSITPLGGGSSGNYGYTF.

This clone was observed once. V is TRBV28 and J is TRBJ1-1; D gene uncertain. The V end was cut by 6 bases, the J end by 7 bases, with 21 bases between. The length of the CDR3 is 15 residues. Per the germline V gene, CDR1 is MDHEN and CDR2 is SYDVKM. CDR3 loop: CASSTIGGQGIEAFF. The CDR3 nucleotides read TGTGCCAGCAGCACAATAGGAGGGCAAGGGATTGAAGCTTTCTTT.

The table lists this clone with a count of one. V is TRBV20-1 and J is TRBJ2-1, with 9 bases aligning to TRBD1. Germline-derived CDR1 and CDR2 are DFQATT and SNEGSKA (reference sequence). V lost 3 bases to trimming and J lost 5 bases; unmatched junction nucleotides: 8. The CDR3 consists of 15 residues. The CDR3 here is CSASTGTGPDNEQFF. The CDR3 coding sequence is TGCAGTGCTAGTACCGGGACAGGGCCGGACAATGAGCAGTTCTTC.

This clone was detected only once. The J gene is TRBJ2-7, the V gene TRBV9; 8 bases agree with TRBD1. The trim removed 0 bases at V and 0 bases at J, leaving 2 bases unmatched. The CDR3 has 15 amino acids. Germline V lookup: CDR1 SGDLS, CDR2 YYNGEE. CDR3 region: CASSVGTGISYEQYF. The DNA for the CDR3 is TGTGCCAGCAGCGTAGGGACAGGGATCTCCTACGAGCAGTACTTC.

V and J are TRBV19 and TRBJ2-3, with TRBD1 identical over 7 bases. Germline trimming cut 3 bases from V and 3 bases from J; bases unmatched to any gene: 12. CDR1 is LNHDA and CDR2 is SQIVND in the germline V gene (reference sequence). The CDR3 runs 17 residues. The CDR3 DNA is TGTGCCAGTAGTATCAGACCCGGGACAGTTCTTACAGATACGCAGTATTTT. Protein product: CASSIRPGTVLTDTQYF. The variable domain in full, with the rest retrieved from reference TRBV19 and TRBJ2-3, is DGGITQSPKYLFRKEGQNVTLSCEQNLNHDAMYWYRQDPGQGLRLIYYSQIVNDFQKGDIAEGYSVSREKKESFPLTVTSAQKNPTAFYLCASSIRPGTVLTDTQYFGPGTRLTVL.

The V gene is TRBV10-3, the J gene TRBJ1-1; D unresolved. Per the germline V gene, CDR1 is ENHRY and CDR2 is SYGVKD. This CDR3 region has 13 residues. V shed 5 bases and J shed 1 base, with 8 bases lying between them. The CDR3 nucleotides are TGTGCCATCAGTTCACAGAGGAACACTGAAGCTTTCTTT. Translated: CAISSQRNTEAFF.

The V gene is TRBV28, the J gene TRBJ1-2, with 9 bases fitting TRBD1. With V trimmed by 8 bases and J by 8 bases, 9 bases remained unmatched. Germline-derived CDR1 and CDR2 are MDHEN and SYDVKM. The CDR3 runs 13 residues. CDR3 loop: CASRQGVSWGYTF. The DNA for the CDR3 is TGTGCCAGCCGACAGGGGGTATCATGGGGCTACACCTTC.